This entry lists 29 T cell receptor beta chains sequenced from one sample in a study of blood T cell repertoires in COVID-19. Assay: immunoSEQ multiplex PCR; the TCRdb copy retains only in-frame clones and omits some. The sample records approximately 310,000 clones, more than 75% being singletons. The sequenced material came from peripheral blood. These receptors were taken from a woman in her forties or fifties who had recovered from COVID-19.

The V and J genes are TRBV18 and TRBJ2-7, with D possibly TRBD2 on 6 matching bases. V gave up 6 bases and J gave up 3 bases, with 12 bases separating them. The V gene's germline CDR1 is KGHSH and CDR2 LQKENI. CDR3 length: 13 amino acids. The CDR3 DNA follows: TGTGCCAGCTCGCGGGGACGCGTCTACGAGCAGTACTTC. Translated, it gives CASSRGRVYEQYF.

This clone appeared a single time. J is TRBJ1-4 and V is TRBV28, with no clear D. Deletions cut 7 bases from V and 8 bases from J, with 14 bases between. Germline V gives CDR1 MDHEN, CDR2 SYDVKM. The CDR3 consists of 13 residues. The CDR3 loop is CASTLPGVEKLFF. Here the CDR3 DNA reads TGTGCCAGCACCCTACCCGGGGTAGAAAAACTGTTTTTT.

This clone occurred once. The chain carries TRBV6-5 and TRBJ2-1; TRBD2 aligns across 11 bases. The CDR3 has 13 residues. V was pared by 5 bases and J by 9 bases, with 3 bases of the junction left unmatched. CDR1 and CDR2 (germline): MNHEY, SVGAGI. The CDR3 nucleotides read TGTGCCAGCAGTCCTAGCGGGAGGTTTGAGCAGTTCTTC. It specifies CASSPSGRFEQFF.

The table lists this clone with a count of one. The V gene is TRBV30, the J gene TRBJ1-1; D might be TRBD1 (6 bases). The germline CDR1 and CDR2 sequences are GTSNPN and SVGIG (reference sequence). V lost 1 base and J lost 6, with 18 bases in between. CDR3 length: 15 amino acids. In DNA form, the CDR3 reads TGTGCCTGGAGTGGTAAGACGACAGGCGAAGCTGAAGCTTTCTTT. This sequence encodes CAWSGKTTGEAEAFF.

This clone came up once. This chain joins TRBV5-1 and TRBJ2-2; 7 nucleotides agree with TRBD1. The CDR3 loop spans 15 amino acids. Unmatched junction bases numbered 3, after V lost 4 bases and J lost 0 bases. CDR1 and CDR2 from the germline V gene are SGHRS and YFSETQ. DNA for the CDR3: TGCGCCAGCAGCAGGGACAGCTCGAACACCGGGGAGCTGTTTTTT. Translated, it gives CASSRDSSNTGELFF. Based on the CDR3 plus reference TRBV5-1 and TRBJ2-2, the full variable domain is KAGVTQTPRYLIKTRGQQVTLSCSPISGHRSVSWYQQTPGQGLQFLFEYFSETQRNKGNFPGRFSGRQFSNSRSEMNVSTLELGDSALYLCASSRDSSNTGELFFGEGSRLTVL.

The J gene is TRBJ1-2, the V gene TRBV6-1; 8 bases align to TRBD1. The CDR3 is made up of 17 amino acids. Germline assignment: CDR1 MNHNS and CDR2 SASEGT. V lost 1 base, J lost 3 bases, and 10 bases stayed unmatched. Written as DNA, the CDR3 is TGTGCCAGCAGTGAAGGAGGCCGGGGGACAGGCCACTATGGCTACACCTTC. Encoded protein: CASSEGGRGTGHYGYTF.

V is TRBV30 and J is TRBJ1-2, with no clear D. Germline assignment: CDR1 GTSNPN and CDR2 SVGIG (reference sequence). V lost 4 bases and J 5 bases, leaving 20 bases between the germline ends. This CDR3 has 15 amino acids. For the CDR3, the DNA is TGTGCCTGGAAAGGTCTGTTTACGCGGGAATATGGCTACACCTTC. Protein product: CAWKGLFTREYGYTF.

This chain links TRBV19 with TRBJ2-7; 7 nucleotides agree with TRBD2. After removal of 9 bases from V and 2 bases from J, the junction contained 10 bases not matched to a gene. Germline lookup yields CDR1 LNHDA and CDR2 SQIVND (reference sequence). This CDR3 is 14 amino acids long. The CDR3 spells CASGTRGNPYEQYF. CDR3 DNA sequence: TGTGCCAGCGGGACGCGGGGGAACCCCTACGAGCAGTACTTC.

DNA for the CDR3: TGTGCCAGCAGATCCGGGGGGAACTACGAGCAGTACTTC. As protein: CASRSGGNYEQYF. The rearrangement links TRBV28 to TRBJ2-7; 7 bases agree with TRBD2. The ends lost 6 bases at V and 3 bases at J; junction bases unmatched: 5. The CDR3 length is 13 residues. Germline V gives CDR1 MDHEN, CDR2 SYDVKM.

J is TRBJ1-2 and V is TRBV7-2; no clear D gene. CDR1 is SGHTA, CDR2 FQGNSA, per germline. V dropped 5 bases and J dropped 8 bases, with 15 bases sitting between them. This CDR3 has 13 amino acids. DNA of the CDR3: TGTGCCAGCAGCGGTACAGTGACCCTAGGCTACACCTTC. As protein: CASSGTVTLGYTF.

CDR3: CASSLSSTSRLQETQYF. CDR3 coding DNA: TGTGCCAGCAGCTTATCTTCGACTAGCAGGCTCCAAGAGACCCAGTACTTC. V gene TRBV7-8 combines with J gene TRBJ2-5; 7 bases align to TRBD2. Germline V gene data show CDR1 as SGHVS and CDR2 as FQNEAQ. CDR3 length: 17 amino acids. The J segment lost 1 base and the V segment lost 2 bases, leaving 10 bases of the junction unmatched.

The V gene is TRBV5-4, the J gene TRBJ2-1, with D possibly being TRBD1 (6 bases). V was trimmed by 0 bases and J by 3 bases, leaving 7 bases between them. Germline assignment: CDR1 SGHNT and CDR2 YYREEE (reference sequence). The CDR3 extends over 14 amino acids. The CDR3, as DNA: TGTGCCAGCAGCTTGGGACAGGACTACAATGAGCAGTTCTTC. This translates into CASSLGQDYNEQFF. Variable domain in full (rest from reference TRBV5-4 and TRBJ2-1): ETGVTQSPTHLIKTRGQQVTLRCSSQSGHNTVSWYQQALGQGPQFIFQYYREEENGRGNFPPRFSGLQFPNYSSELNVNALELDDSALYLCASSLGQDYNEQFFGPGTRLTVL.

The chain employs TRBV19 and TRBJ1-2; TRBD1 might be the D (5 bases). Germline V gene data show CDR1 as LNHDA and CDR2 as SQIVND (reference sequence). V was trimmed by 2 bases and J by 7 bases, leaving 17 bases between them. The CDR3 totals 15 residues. The CDR3 DNA sequence: TGTGCCAGTAGTATAACAGGTGCCGGCTATTTTGGCTACACCTTC. Protein product: CASSITGAGYFGYTF.

The chain carries TRBV6-2 or TRBV6-3 and TRBJ2-7, with D hard to call. V was pared by 5 bases and J by 6 bases, with 17 bases between. CDR3 length: 14 residues. Germline V gene data show CDR1 as MNHEY and CDR2 as SVGEGT. The CDR3 here is CASSRDPGSAEQYF. The CDR3 nucleotides are TGTGCCAGCAGTAGAGATCCGGGTTCTGCCGAGCAGTACTTC.

The rearrangement uses TRBV6-5 and TRBJ2-2, with 11 positions matching TRBD1. Trimming cost V 6 bases and J 5 bases; bases outside gene matches: 5. Per the germline V gene, CDR1 is MNHEY and CDR2 is SVGAGI. The CDR3 consists of 15 residues. CDR3: CASRTGTGGTGELFF. The CDR3 DNA reads as TGTGCCAGCAGAACCGGGACAGGGGGTACCGGGGAGCTGTTTTTT.

This sequence joins TRBV6-4 and TRBJ1-1, with D possibly being TRBD1 (5 bases). Per germline, CDR1 MRHNA and CDR2 SNTAGT. Trimming removed 6 bases from V and 3 bases from J, with 11 bases in between. This CDR3 has 13 amino acids. For the CDR3, the DNA is TGTGCCAGCAGACTGACAGACGACACTGAAGCTTTCTTT. Encoded protein: CASRLTDDTEAFF.

J is TRBJ2-1 and V is TRBV6-4, with 10 nucleotides matching TRBD2. The CDR3 covers 15 residues. Trimming cost V 3 bases and J 8 bases; bases outside gene matches: 7. Germline loops: CDR1 MRHNA, CDR2 SNTAGT. CDR3 coding DNA: TGTGCCAGCAGTGAGATAGCGGGAGGCCTATATGAGCAGTTCTTC. This translates into CASSEIAGGLYEQFF.

The J gene is TRBJ2-3, the V gene TRBV9; 7 bases line up with TRBD2. Germline values: CDR1 SGDLS, CDR2 YYNGEE. CDR3 length equals 16 residues. V lost 1 base to trimming and J lost 4 bases; unmatched junction nucleotides: 9. The CDR3 reads CASSVSRGGRADTQYF. CDR3 coding DNA: TGTGCCAGCAGCGTATCAAGGGGCGGGAGAGCAGATACGCAGTATTTT.

This clone was counted once. The J gene is TRBJ2-7, the V gene TRBV6-2 or TRBV6-3; 7 bases align to TRBD2. Germline values: CDR1 MNHEY, CDR2 SVGEGT. V lost 2 bases and J lost 2; bases outside the gene matches: 6. The CDR3 runs 15 residues. Written as DNA, the CDR3 is TGTGCCAGCAGTTACAGGGCTAGCGGTGCCTACGAGCAGTACTTC. Protein product: CASSYRASGAYEQYF.

The V and J genes are TRBV3-1 (or the pseudogene TRBV3-2) and TRBJ2-2; D gene unclear. This CDR3 is built from 12 residues. CDR1 LGHDT and CDR2 YNNKEL come from the germline V gene (reference sequence). The V gene lost 2 bases and the J gene lost 5 bases, with 3 bases spanning the gap. CDR3 bases: TGTGCCAGCAGCCAACGTACCGGGGAGCTGTTTTTT. Translated: CASSQRTGELFF.

The chain joins TRBV27 to TRBJ2-2; D is undetermined. Germline-derived CDR1 and CDR2 are MNHEY and SMNVEV (reference sequence). CDR3 length equals 13 residues. V shed 6 bases and J shed 0 bases, with 5 bases lying between them. As DNA, the CDR3 is TGTGCCAGCAGGGGCGCGAACACCGGGGAGCTGTTTTTT. Translating it yields CASRGANTGELFF.

This chain uses TRBV4-2 with TRBJ1-2; the match to TRBD1 covers 7 bases. V shed 4 bases, J shed 4 bases, and the junction held 9 bases outside the gene matches. Germline loops: CDR1 LGHNA, CDR2 YNFKEQ. The CDR3 totals 15 residues. The DNA of the CDR3 is TGTGCCAGCAGCCCGTTTGGACAGGTTCCCTATGGCTACACCTTC. Amino acid sequence: CASSPFGQVPYGYTF.

This rearrangement joins TRBV13 to TRBJ1-1, with 9 bases that match TRBD1. V lost 5 bases to trimming and J lost 4 bases; unmatched junction nucleotides: 5. Germline assignment: CDR1 PRHDT and CDR2 FYEKMQ (reference sequence). The CDR3 extends over 14 amino acids. CDR3 nucleotides: TGTGCCAGCAGCGACGACAGGGGGAGCACTGAAGCTTTCTTT. Its translation: CASSDDRGSTEAFF.

The rearrangement uses TRBV6-5 and TRBJ1-4; D is undetermined. The germline V gene has CDR1 MNHEY and CDR2 SVGAGI. This CDR3 region has 14 residues. Trimming cost V 4 bases and J 0 bases, with 6 bases left between them. The CDR3 coding sequence is TGTGCCAGCAGTTCGACTGCAACTAATGAAAAACTGTTTTTT. Amino acids: CASSSTATNEKLFF.

The chain joins TRBV6-5 to TRBJ1-4; 7 positions agree with TRBD1. Germline values: CDR1 MNHEY, CDR2 SVGAGI. The CDR3 runs to 15 residues. The V segment lost 2 bases and the J segment 7 bases; nucleotides outside the gene matches: 7. Written as DNA, the CDR3 is TGTGCCAGCAGTTACAGGCCAGGGGGAAGTGAAAAACTGTTTTTT. This gives the protein CASSYRPGGSEKLFF.

A single count supports this clone. V is TRBV4-1 and J is TRBJ1-5, with D perhaps matching TRBD1 (6 bases). The germline gives CDR1 MGHRA, CDR2 YSYEKL. This CDR3 has 17 amino acids. V shed 0 bases and J shed 0 bases, with 12 bases lying between them. For the CDR3, the DNA is TGCGCCAGCAGCCAAGAACGACAGGATTATAGCAATCAGCCCCAGCATTTT. Translating gives CASSQERQDYSNQPQHF.

The rearrangement joins TRBV21-1 to TRBJ2-1; the table's TRBD1 call for D was not verified on the DNA. TRBV21-1 is assigned pseudogene status. This CDR3 is built from 17 residues. For the CDR3, the DNA is TGTGCCAGCAGCAAACGAGCCGGGACAGGGTGGACGAATGAGCAGTTCTTC. Amino acids: CASSKRAGTGWTNEQFF.

The J gene is TRBJ2-7, the V gene TRBV11-2; D is unclear. V was clipped by 5 bases and J by 4 bases, with 21 bases between them. The CDR3 consists of 16 residues. Germline assignment: CDR1 SGHAT and CDR2 FQNNGV. The CDR3 reads CASSGYSLRLPYEQYF. The DNA of the CDR3 is TGTGCCAGCAGCGGGTACAGCCTAAGGTTACCGTACGAGCAGTACTTC. Looking up the rest from reference TRBV11-2 and TRBJ2-7 gives the full variable domain: EAGVAQSPRYKIIEKRQSVAFWCNPISGHATLYWYQQILGQGPKLLIQFQNNGVVDDSQLPKDRFSAERLKGVDSTLKIQPAKLEDSAVYLCASSGYSLRLPYEQYFGPGTRLTVT.

This rearrangement joins TRBV28 to TRBJ1-3; D call uncertain. Germline loops: CDR1 MDHEN, CDR2 SYDVKM. The CDR3 has 19 amino acids. V was clipped by 5 bases and J by 3 bases, with 26 bases between them. The CDR3 sequence is CASSTPGSVGIKYGNTIYF. DNA for the CDR3: TGTGCCAGCAGTACCCCCGGCTCCGTCGGGATCAAATATGGAAACACCATATATTTT.